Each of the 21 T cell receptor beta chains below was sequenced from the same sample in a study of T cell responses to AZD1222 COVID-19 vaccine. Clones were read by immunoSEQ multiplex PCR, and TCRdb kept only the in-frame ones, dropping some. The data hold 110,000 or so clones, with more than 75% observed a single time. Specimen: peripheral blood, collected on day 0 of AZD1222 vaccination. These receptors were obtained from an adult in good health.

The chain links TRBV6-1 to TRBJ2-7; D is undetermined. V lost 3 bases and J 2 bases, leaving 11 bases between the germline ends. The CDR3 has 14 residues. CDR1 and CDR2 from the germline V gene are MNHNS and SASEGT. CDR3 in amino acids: CASSEGSTPYEQYF. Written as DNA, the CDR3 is TGTGCCAGCAGTGAGGGAAGTACGCCCTACGAGCAGTACTTC.

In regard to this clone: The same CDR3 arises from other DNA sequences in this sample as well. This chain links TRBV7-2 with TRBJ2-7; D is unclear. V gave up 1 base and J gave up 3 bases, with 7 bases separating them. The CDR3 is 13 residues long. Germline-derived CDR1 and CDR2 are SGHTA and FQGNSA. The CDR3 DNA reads TGTGCCAGCAGCTTAGGGCTAAGCTACGAGCAGTACTTC. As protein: CASSLGLSYEQYF.

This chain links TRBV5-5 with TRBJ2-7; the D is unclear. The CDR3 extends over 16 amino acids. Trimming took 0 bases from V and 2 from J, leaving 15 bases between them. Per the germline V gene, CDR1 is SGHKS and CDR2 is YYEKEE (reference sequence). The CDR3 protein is CASSLGYTHPAYEQYF. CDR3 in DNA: TGTGCCAGCAGCTTGGGATATACCCACCCCGCCTACGAGCAGTACTTC.

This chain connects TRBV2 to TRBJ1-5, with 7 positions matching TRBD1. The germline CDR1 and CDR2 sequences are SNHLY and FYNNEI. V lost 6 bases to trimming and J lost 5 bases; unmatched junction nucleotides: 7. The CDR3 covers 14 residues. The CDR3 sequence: CASSAGTAHQPQHF. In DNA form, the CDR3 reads TGTGCCAGCAGCGCCGGGACAGCCCATCAGCCCCAGCATTTT.

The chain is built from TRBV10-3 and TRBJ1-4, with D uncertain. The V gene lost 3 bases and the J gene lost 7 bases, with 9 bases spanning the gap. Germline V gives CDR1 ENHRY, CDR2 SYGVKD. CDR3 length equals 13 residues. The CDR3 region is CAISEPLSEKLFF. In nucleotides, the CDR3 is TGTGCCATCAGTGAACCGTTAAGTGAAAAACTGTTTTTT.

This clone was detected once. The CDR3 spells CASSLRAGGAAEQYF. CDR3 bases: TGCGCCAGCAGCTTGAGAGCAGGGGGGGCCGCCGAGCAGTACTTC. The chain couples TRBV5-1 to TRBJ2-7; D may correspond to TRBD1 or TRBD2 (7 bases each). CDR1 SGHRS and CDR2 YFSETQ come from the germline V gene. The V and J ends lost 1 base and 6 bases respectively, with 17 bases between them. This CDR3 spans 15 amino acids. Full variable domain (remainder filled in from reference TRBV5-1 and TRBJ2-7): KAGVTQTPRYLIKTRGQQVTLSCSPISGHRSVSWYQQTPGQGLQFLFEYFSETQRNKGNFPGRFSGRQFSNSRSEMNVSTLELGDSALYLCASSLRAGGAAEQYFGPGTRLTVT.

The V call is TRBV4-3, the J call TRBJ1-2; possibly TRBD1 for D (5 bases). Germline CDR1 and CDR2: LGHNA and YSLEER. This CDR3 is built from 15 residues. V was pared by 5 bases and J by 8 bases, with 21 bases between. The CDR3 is CASSTTGALASGYTF. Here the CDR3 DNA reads TGCGCCAGCAGCACAACCGGGGCCTTAGCTAGCGGCTACACCTTC.

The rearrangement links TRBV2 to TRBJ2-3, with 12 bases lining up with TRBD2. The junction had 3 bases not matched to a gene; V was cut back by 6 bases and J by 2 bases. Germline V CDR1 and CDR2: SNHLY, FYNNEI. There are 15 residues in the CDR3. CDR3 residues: CASRASGGATDTQYF. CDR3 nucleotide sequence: TGTGCCAGCAGGGCTAGCGGGGGGGCCACAGATACGCAGTATTTT.

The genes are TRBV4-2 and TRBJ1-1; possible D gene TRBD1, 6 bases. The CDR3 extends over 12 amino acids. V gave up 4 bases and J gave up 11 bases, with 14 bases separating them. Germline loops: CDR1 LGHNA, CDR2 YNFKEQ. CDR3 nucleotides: TGTGCCAGCAGCCCCCCCACAGGGAAGGCTTTCTTT. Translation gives CASSPPTGKAFF.

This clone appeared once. CDR3 sequence reads: CASSEEEGREKLFF. The DNA for the CDR3 is TGTGCCAGCAGTGAAGAGGAGGGCCGGGAAAAACTGTTTTTT. The V and J genes are TRBV2 and TRBJ1-4; D not resolved. Germline V CDR1 and CDR2: SNHLY, FYNNEI. Trimming took off 1 base at V and 8 bases at J, with 11 bases between the two ends. The CDR3 is 14 amino acids.

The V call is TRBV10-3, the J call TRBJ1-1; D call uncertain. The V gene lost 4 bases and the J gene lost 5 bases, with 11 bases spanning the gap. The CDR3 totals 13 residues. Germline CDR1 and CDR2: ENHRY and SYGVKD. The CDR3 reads CAISVDRGTEAFF. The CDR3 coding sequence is TGTGCCATCAGTGTGGATCGGGGTACTGAAGCTTTCTTT.

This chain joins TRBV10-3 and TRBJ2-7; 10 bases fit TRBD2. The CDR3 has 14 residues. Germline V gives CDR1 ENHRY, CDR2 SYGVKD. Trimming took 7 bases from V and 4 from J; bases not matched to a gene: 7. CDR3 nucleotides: TGTGCCATCATGGAGCGGGGGGGCTCTTACGAGCAGTACTTC. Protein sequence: CAIMERGGSYEQYF.

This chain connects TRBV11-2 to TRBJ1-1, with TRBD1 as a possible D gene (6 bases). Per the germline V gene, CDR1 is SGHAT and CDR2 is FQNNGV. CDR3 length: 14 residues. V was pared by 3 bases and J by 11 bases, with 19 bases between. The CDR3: CASSLGGAIQWAFF. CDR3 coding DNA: TGTGCCAGCAGCTTGGGGGGGGCTATCCAATGGGCTTTCTTT.

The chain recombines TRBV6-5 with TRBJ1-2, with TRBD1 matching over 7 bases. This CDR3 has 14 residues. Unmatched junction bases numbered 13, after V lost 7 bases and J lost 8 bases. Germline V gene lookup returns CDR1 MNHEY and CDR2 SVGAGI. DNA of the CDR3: TGTGCCAGCACACTACCAGGGGGGTTCTACGGCTACACCTTC. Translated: CASTLPGGFYGYTF.

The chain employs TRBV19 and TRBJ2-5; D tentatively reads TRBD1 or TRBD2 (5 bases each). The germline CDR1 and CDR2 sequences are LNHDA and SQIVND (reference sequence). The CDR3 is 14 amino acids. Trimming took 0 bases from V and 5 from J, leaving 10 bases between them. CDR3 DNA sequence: TGTGCCAGTAGTATAGATCACTGGGGGGAGACCCAGTACTTC. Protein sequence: CASSIDHWGETQYF.

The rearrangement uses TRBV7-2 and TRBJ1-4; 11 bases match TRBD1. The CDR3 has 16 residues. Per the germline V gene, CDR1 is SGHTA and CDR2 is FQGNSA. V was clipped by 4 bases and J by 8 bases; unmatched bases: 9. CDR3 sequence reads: CASSSSGTGGWEKLFF. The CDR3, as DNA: TGTGCCAGCAGCTCATCCGGGACAGGGGGTTGGGAAAAACTGTTTTTT. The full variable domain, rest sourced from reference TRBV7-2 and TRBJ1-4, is GAGVSQSPSNKVTEKGKDVELRCDPISGHTALYWYRQSLGQGLEFLIYFQGNSAPDKSGLPSDRFSAERTGGSVSTLTIQRTQQEDSAVYLCASSSSGTGGWEKLFFGSGTQLSVL.

The CDR3 DNA is TGTGCCAGCAGCCAAGGTCGGTTCTATGGCTACACCTTC. This codes for CASSQGRFYGYTF. V usage is TRBV14 and J usage is TRBJ1-2; no reliable D call. The germline V gene has CDR1 SGHDN and CDR2 FVKESK. The CDR3 length is 13 residues. The V and J ends lost 1 base and 4 bases respectively, with 7 bases between them.

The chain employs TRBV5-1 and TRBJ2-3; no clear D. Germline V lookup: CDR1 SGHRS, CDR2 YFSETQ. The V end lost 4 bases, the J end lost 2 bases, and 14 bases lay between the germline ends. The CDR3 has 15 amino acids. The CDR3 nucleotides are TGCGCCAGCAGCCTAGAGCGTCCCCTCACAGATACGCAGTATTTT. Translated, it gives CASSLERPLTDTQYF.

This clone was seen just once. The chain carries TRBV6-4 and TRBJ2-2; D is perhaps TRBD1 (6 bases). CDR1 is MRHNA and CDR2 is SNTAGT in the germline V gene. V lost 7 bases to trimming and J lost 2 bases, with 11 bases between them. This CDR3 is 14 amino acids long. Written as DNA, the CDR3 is TGTGCCAGCAAGGAGGACAGAAACACCGGGGAGCTGTTTTTT. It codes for CASKEDRNTGELFF.

The CDR3 DNA reads as TGTGCCAGCTCCCTAAGGGGGATCGTTAAAGAGACCCAGTACTTC. Its protein is CASSLRGIVKETQYF. This chain links TRBV7-8 with TRBJ2-5, with a tentative D call TRBD1 (6 bases). CDR1 SGHVS and CDR2 FQNEAQ come from the germline V gene. This CDR3 region has 15 residues. The ends were cut back, 8 bases at V and 3 bases at J, with 19 bases in the middle. Full variable domain (remainder filled in from reference TRBV7-8 and TRBJ2-5): GAGVSQSPRYKVAKRGQDVALRCDPISGHVSLFWYQQALGQGPEFLTYFQNEAQLDKSGLPSDRFFAERPEGSVSTLKIQRTQQEDSAVYLCASSLRGIVKETQYFGPGTRLLVL.

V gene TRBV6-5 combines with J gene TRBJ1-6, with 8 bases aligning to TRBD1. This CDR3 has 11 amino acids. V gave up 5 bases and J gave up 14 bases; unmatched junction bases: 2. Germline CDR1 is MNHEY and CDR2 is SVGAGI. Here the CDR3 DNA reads TGTGCCAGCAGTACGACAGGGGCCCTCCACTTT. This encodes CASSTTGALHF.